A single sample is the source of the 3 T cell receptor beta chains below, sequenced in a study of CD8 T cells in Susac syndrome. An amount of RNA that ranged from roughly 0.45 to 1 ug was reverse transcribed with random hexamers. In TCRdb, the immunoSEQ multiplex PCR reads were re-called with MiXCR into one record per CDR3 protein. The sample has a few hundred thousand distinct CDR3 sequences; about 95% are singletons. The material sequenced was CD4+ T cells from PBMCs. Receptor source: a human donor with multiple sclerosis.

V is TRBV19 and J is TRBJ2-5, with TRBD1 matching over 7 bases. This CDR3 spans 13 amino acids. Germline values: CDR1 LNHDA, CDR2 SQIVND (reference sequence). The junction had 4 bases not matched to a gene; V was cut back by 5 bases and J by 4 bases. The CDR3 spells CASSSQGTETQYF. CDR3 nucleotides: TGTGCCAGTAGTTCACAGGGGACAGAGACCCAGTACTTC.

This sequence joins TRBV6-5 and TRBJ2-7; TRBD1 aligns across 7 bases. CDR3 length equals 12 residues. Germline trimming cut 7 bases from V and 3 bases from J; bases unmatched to any gene: 3. The germline CDR1 and CDR2 sequences are MNHEY and SVGAGI. CDR3: CASKGQNYEQYV. In DNA, the CDR3 is TGTGCCAGCAAGGGACAGAACTACGAGCAGTACGTC.

The genes are TRBV10-3 and TRBJ2-5, with 9 bases aligning to TRBD2. Germline V gene data show CDR1 as ENHRY and CDR2 as SYGVKD. V lost 4 bases to trimming and J lost 3 bases; unmatched junction nucleotides: 3. This CDR3 is built from 14 residues. CDR3 sequence: CAISGGGAKETQYF. The CDR3 DNA reads TGTGCCATCAGTGGCGGGGGGGCCAAAGAGACCCAGTACTTC.